The 21 T cell receptor beta chains presented below share a single source sample, sequenced in a study of blood T cells in healthy people across ages. PCR was performed a second time for about 7 to 12 cycles using a sample-barcoded 5' primer and a J-beta primer mix. MiXCR, run by TCRdb on the 5' RACE reads, gives a single entry per CDR3 protein. The repertoire holds 900,000 to 950,000 distinct CDR3 sequences, with roughly 28% as singletons. The data were also submitted as part of a second study, on T cells of mothers and their children.

The material sequenced was blood. The receptors were sampled from a woman aged 40 to 55 in good health.

In this sample, this clonotype turned up a few times. V gene TRBV7-9 combines with J gene TRBJ1-2; D gene uncertain. The length of the CDR3 is 17 residues. CDR1 is SEHNR and CDR2 is FQNEAQ in the germline V gene (reference sequence). The germline V and J ends were trimmed by 4 bases and 1 base, with 19 bases remaining between them. This CDR3 is CASSSQPGPTFNYGYTF. CDR3 in DNA: TGTGCCAGCAGCTCCCAACCGGGCCCCACTTTTAACTATGGCTACACCTTC. Together with reference TRBV7-9 and TRBJ1-2, the CDR3 gives the full variable domain: DTGVSQNPRHKITKRGQNVTFRCDPISEHNRLYWYRQTLGQGPEFLTYFQNEAQLEKSRLLSDRFSAERPKGSFSTLEIQRTEQGDSAMYLCASSSQPGPTFNYGYTFGSGTRLTVV.

This clonotype was observed many times. V is TRBV27 and J is TRBJ2-7, with 8 bases aligning to TRBD2. V was pared by 6 bases and J by 3 bases, with 10 bases of the junction left unmatched. The V gene's germline CDR1 is MNHEY and CDR2 SMNVEV (reference sequence). The CDR3 runs 15 residues. CDR3 in amino acids: CASSGGTRGYYEQYF. The CDR3 DNA is TGTGCCAGCAGCGGCGGGACTAGAGGGTACTACGAGCAGTACTTC.

Ten or more counts support this clonotype. CDR3 DNA: TGTGCCAGCAGCCAAGAAAATGAGCAGTTCTTC. It translates to CASSQENEQFF. The chain combines TRBV4-2 with TRBJ2-1, with D unresolved. The CDR3 consists of 11 residues. Germline V gene sequence: CDR1 LGHNA, CDR2 YNFKEQ. Trimming cost V 0 bases and J 7 bases, with 1 base left between them.

The chain has TRBV28 and TRBJ1-4; the D gene is possibly TRBD1 (6 bases). Trimming left V 3 bases short and J 4 bases short, with 15 bases between. CDR3 length: 16 amino acids. Per germline, CDR1 MDHEN and CDR2 SYDVKM. The CDR3: CASSLSETGLNEKLFF. Here the CDR3 DNA reads TGTGCCAGCAGTTTGTCCGAGACAGGACTTAATGAAAAACTGTTTTTT.

In its sample, this clonotype was seen a few times. The chain combines TRBV28 with TRBJ1-5; D unresolved. Trimming pared 6 bases from V and 3 bases from J, leaving 12 bases between. The CDR3 consists of 14 residues. Germline values: CDR1 MDHEN, CDR2 SYDVKM. The CDR3 spells CASSLRGFNQPQHF. DNA for the CDR3: TGTGCCAGCAGCCTCCGAGGGTTCAATCAGCCCCAGCATTTT.

Comments on this clonotype: The junction shows a germline mismatch at one end, possibly a read error. The CDR3, as DNA: TGCGCCAGCAGCTTGAGCTCCTACAATGAGCGGTTCTTC. Its translation: CASSLSSYNERFF. The rearrangement uses TRBV5-1 and TRBJ2-1, with D unclear. This CDR3 is built from 13 residues. CDR1 and CDR2 from the germline V gene are SGHRS and YFSETQ.

This sequence joins TRBV6-1 and TRBJ1-5; 12 nucleotides align to TRBD1. This CDR3 has 15 residues. J gave up 7 bases and V 8 bases, and 9 bases lay outside the gene matches. The germline V gene has CDR1 MNHNS and CDR2 SASEGT. DNA for the CDR3: TGTGCCAGCCTCTTGGGACAGGGGGCAGAGCAGCCCCAGCATTTT. Protein sequence: CASLLGQGAEQPQHF.

At least ten counts were recorded for this clonotype. The CDR3 DNA reads TGCAGTGCTAGAGGAGGACTAGCGGGGGGCCAGCCCTACGAGCAGTACTTC. It specifies CSARGGLAGGQPYEQYF. J is TRBJ2-7 and V is TRBV20-1; 14 bases fit TRBD2. Germline lookup yields CDR1 DFQATT and CDR2 SNEGSKA (reference sequence). Unmatched junction bases numbered 7, after V lost 1 base and J lost 2 bases. The CDR3 has 17 amino acids.

This clonotype has a count of ten or more. This sequence joins TRBV18 and TRBJ1-1; D call uncertain. Trimming took 3 bases from V and 1 from J, leaving 6 bases between them. Germline values: CDR1 KGHSH, CDR2 LQKENI. This CDR3 is built from 13 residues. This CDR3 reads CASSPSQNTEAFF. The CDR3 DNA is TGTGCCAGCTCACCTTCCCAGAACACTGAAGCTTTCTTT. The whole variable domain, remainder taken from reference TRBV18 and TRBJ1-1, is NAGVMQNPRHLVRRRGQEARLRCSPMKGHSHVYWYRQLPEEGLKFMVYLQKENIIDESGMPKERFSAEFPKEGPSILRIQQVVRGDSAAYFCASSPSQNTEAFFGQGTRLTVV.

This chain uses TRBV20-1 with TRBJ1-6; 7 nucleotides line up with TRBD1. Germline CDR1 and CDR2: DFQATT and SNEGSKA (reference sequence). The CDR3 runs to 16 residues. With 3 bases clipped from V and 8 bases from J, the junction kept 13 bases outside the gene matches. The DNA of the CDR3 is TGCAGTGCTAGTCAATACAAGGGGGCAATAGATTCACCCCTCCACTTT. Translated, it gives CSASQYKGAIDSPLHF.

This clonotype was observed many times. The rearrangement links TRBV12-3 or TRBV12-4 to TRBJ2-6, with D possibly matching TRBD1 (5 bases). This CDR3 spans 16 amino acids. Trimming took 5 bases from V and 0 from J, leaving 11 bases between them. CDR3 protein: CASSGASHSGANVLTF. The CDR3 coding sequence is TGTGCCAGCAGTGGGGCGTCACACTCTGGGGCCAACGTCCTGACTTTC.

The sample holds many counts of this clonotype. V usage is TRBV12-3 or TRBV12-4 and J usage is TRBJ2-5; tentative D call: TRBD1 (5 bases). V shed 3 bases and J shed 1 base, with 9 bases lying between them. The CDR3 has 14 residues. CDR3 in DNA: TGTGCCAGCAGTTTCCCAGGGTCCCAAGAGACCCAGTACTTC. Its translation: CASSFPGSQETQYF.

The V call is TRBV10-3, the J call TRBJ2-3; TRBD1 is a possible D gene (5 bases). Trimming shortened V by 8 bases and J by 3 bases, and 12 bases separated the two germline ends. The CDR3 covers 13 residues. The germline V gene has CDR1 ENHRY and CDR2 SYGVKD. The CDR3 region is CAIRRPGTDTQYF. The CDR3 DNA reads TGTGCCATCCGCCGGCCAGGGACAGATACGCAGTATTTT.

Points on this clonotype: It may be a read error: a sequence one base away is much more abundant. The chain carries TRBV5-1 and TRBJ2-3; D remains ambiguous. Per the germline V gene, CDR1 is SGHRS and CDR2 is YFSETQ. V lost 3 bases, J lost 2 bases, and 10 bases lay in between. This CDR3 contains 14 residues. The CDR3 protein is CASSWERNTDTQYF. CDR3 DNA sequence: TGCGCCAGCAGCTGGGAACGGAACACAGATACGCAGTATTTT. Complete variable domain (other parts from reference TRBV5-1 and TRBJ2-3): KAGVTQTPRYLIKTRGQQVTLSCSPISGHRSVSWYQQTPGQGLQFLFEYFSETQRNKGNFPGRFSGRQFSNSRSEMNVSTLELGDSALYLCASSWERNTDTQYFGPGTRLTVL.

There are a few counts of this clonotype. V usage is TRBV20-1 and J usage is TRBJ1-1; D not resolved. The ends were cut back, 5 bases at V and 4 bases at J, with 11 bases in the middle. CDR3 length: 12 residues. Germline V gene data show CDR1 as DFQATT and CDR2 as SNEGSKA (reference sequence). The CDR3 DNA reads as TGCAGTGCTCCGCGAACGGGCACTGAAGCTTTCTTT. It yields the protein CSAPRTGTEAFF.

The chain carries TRBV6-4 and TRBJ2-5; 8 nucleotides agree with TRBD2. V dropped 0 bases and J dropped 11; count of bases not matched to a gene: 14. This CDR3 contains 16 residues. CDR1 MRHNA and CDR2 SNTAGT come from the germline V gene. The CDR3 DNA is TGTGCCAGCAGTGACTCACCGGGGGGGAGTTCCAATGAGCAGTACTTC. Translation: CASSDSPGGSSNEQYF.

The chain links TRBV6-5 to TRBJ1-5, with TRBD1 matching over 12 bases. Germline V lookup: CDR1 MNHEY, CDR2 SVGAGI. The CDR3 spans 15 residues. J lost 9 bases, V lost 5 bases, and 8 bases had no gene match. The CDR3 sequence: CASSAGTGGSRPQHF. The CDR3 DNA is TGTGCCAGCAGTGCCGGGACAGGGGGCTCCCGGCCCCAGCATTTT.

Only a few counts were recorded for this clonotype. V and J are TRBV7-9 and TRBJ2-1; TRBD2 matches 10 bases. Losses at the gene ends were 5 bases for V and 4 bases for J; bases not matched to a gene: 8. Germline CDR1 and CDR2: SEHNR and FQNEAQ (reference sequence). The CDR3 runs 16 residues. As DNA, the CDR3 is TGTGCCAGCAGCCGGAGCGGGGGGGGCTTATACAATGAGCAGTTCTTC. Translated: CASSRSGGGLYNEQFF.

This clonotype was recorded at least ten times. CDR3 sequence reads: CASSPLGGRGYNEQFF. The CDR3 DNA reads as TGCGCCAGCAGTCCACTGGGAGGCCGGGGATACAATGAGCAGTTCTTC. V and J are TRBV5-1 and TRBJ2-1; tentatively, D is TRBD2 (6 bases). V was clipped by 5 bases and J by 4 bases, with 19 bases between them. The CDR3 has 16 amino acids. Germline CDR1 is SGHRS and CDR2 is YFSETQ.

This clonotype was observed at least ten times. The CDR3 sequence is CSVMTGDGTDTQYF. The CDR3 DNA sequence: TGCAGCGTGATGACAGGGGATGGCACAGATACGCAGTATTTT. J is TRBJ2-3 and V is TRBV29-1; 8 positions match TRBD1. The germline V gene encodes CDR1 SQVTM and CDR2 ANQGSEA. The CDR3 is made up of 14 amino acids. J was trimmed by 1 base and V by 6 bases; bases with no gene match: 6.

The chain combines TRBV20-1 with TRBJ2-1; tentatively, D is TRBD1 or TRBD2 (6 bases each). V lost 2 bases, J lost 13 bases, and 15 bases lay in between. CDR3 size: 12 residues. The germline CDR1 and CDR2 sequences are DFQATT and SNEGSKA (reference sequence). DNA for the CDR3: TGCAGTGCTAGAATAGGGGGGCCTCCTCAGTTCTTC. This codes for CSARIGGPPQFF.